Below, 29 T cell receptor beta chains from the same sample are listed, as sequenced in a study of identical twins (dated by TCRdb to between 2015 and 2016). Receptor amplification or capture employed 5' RACE. Reads for this sample came from an Illumina HiSeq 2000. The raw public data were reprocessed by TCRdb itself: fastp quality trimming at Q25, MiXCR clonotype calling, in-frame beta chains only. Rows are combined by CDR3 protein, so each entry shows the most common genes and DNA. The sample yields around 480,000 distinct CDR3 sequences; over 12% were counted once. The ten most abundant clones make up about 0.54% of the sample. These same records also appear under a second study, on yellow fever vaccine responses in identical twins.

Sequencing was performed on CD4+ T cells sorted from blood. The origin of the receptors is a woman aged 18 to 35 in good health.

At least ten counts were recorded for this clonotype. The chain couples TRBV5-1 to TRBJ2-2, with 7 bases that match TRBD1. Germline-derived CDR1 and CDR2 are SGHRS and YFSETQ. The CDR3 consists of 16 residues. Trimming removed 4 bases from V and 2 bases from J; junction bases left unmatched: 8. The chain's CDR3 is CASSPTGLRNTGELFF. Here the CDR3 DNA reads TGCGCCAGCAGCCCGACAGGGCTCCGCAACACCGGGGAGCTGTTTTTT.

In its sample, this clonotype was seen a few times. The CDR3 DNA is TGTGCCAGCAGTTTAGCGGGAAGAATATACAATGAGCAGTTCTTC. Translated: CASSLAGRIYNEQFF. The chain is built from TRBV28 and TRBJ2-1; a possible D gene is TRBD2 (6 bases). CDR1 is MDHEN and CDR2 is SYDVKM in the germline V gene. Trimming took off 2 bases at V and 4 bases at J, with 12 bases between the two ends. This CDR3 is built from 15 residues.

The table lists this clonotype with a few counts. This sequence joins TRBV6-1 and TRBJ2-1; 13 positions agree with TRBD2. The CDR3 runs 16 residues. Germline lookup yields CDR1 MNHNS and CDR2 SASEGT. Germline trimming cut 6 bases from V and 6 bases from J; bases unmatched to any gene: 8. The CDR3 reads CASSRLGLAGANEQFF. DNA of the CDR3: TGTGCCAGCAGCCGCCTCGGACTAGCGGGGGCCAATGAGCAGTTCTTC.

A few counts support this clonotype. The chain has TRBV28 and TRBJ2-5, with 11 positions matching TRBD1. V lost 3 bases and J lost 5; bases outside the gene matches: 17. The CDR3 consists of 19 residues. In germline, CDR1 is MDHEN, CDR2 SYDVKM. The CDR3, as DNA: TGTGCCAGCAGTTTTGGTAGCTGGACAGGGGGCTTATGGGATGAGACCCAGTACTTC. Translation gives CASSFGSWTGGLWDETQYF.

This clonotype was observed many times. This chain connects TRBV29-1 to TRBJ2-3; D not resolved. CDR1 and CDR2 from the germline V gene are SQVTM and ANQGSEA. This CDR3 spans 15 amino acids. Trimming took off 6 bases at V and 0 bases at J, with 16 bases between the two ends. This CDR3 is CSVPEKPMSTDTQYF. For the CDR3, the DNA is TGCAGCGTCCCTGAAAAACCCATGAGCACAGATACGCAGTATTTT.

This chain connects TRBV28 to TRBJ1-1, with D possibly being TRBD1 (6 bases). CDR1 is MDHEN and CDR2 is SYDVKM in the germline V gene. The CDR3 length is 14 residues. V was trimmed by 2 bases and J by 1 base, leaving 8 bases between them. This CDR3 reads CASSLRQANTEAFF. For the CDR3, the DNA is TGTGCCAGCAGTTTACGACAGGCGAACACTGAAGCTTTCTTT.

At least ten counts were recorded for this clonotype. The V and J genes are TRBV4-3 and TRBJ2-5; D is uncertain. This CDR3 is built from 14 residues. Trimming took 3 bases from V and 0 from J, leaving 8 bases between them. The germline V gene encodes CDR1 LGHNA and CDR2 YSLEER. CDR3 sequence: CASSQRAYQETQYF. Written as DNA, the CDR3 is TGCGCCAGCAGCCAGCGAGCCTACCAAGAGACCCAGTACTTC.

The chain employs TRBV20-1 and TRBJ2-5, with 7 bases identical to TRBD2. Trimming removed 3 bases from V and 2 bases from J; junction bases left unmatched: 6. The CDR3 consists of 14 residues. Germline V gene lookup returns CDR1 DFQATT and CDR2 SNEGSKA (reference sequence). The CDR3 sequence: CSASRTGGQETQYF. CDR3 bases: TGCAGTGCTAGTAGGACGGGGGGACAAGAGACCCAGTACTTC.

This clonotype was seen a handful of times. The chain is built from TRBV4-2 and TRBJ2-5, with D perhaps assigned TRBD1 or TRBD2 (5 bases each). Trimming took off 1 base at V and 4 bases at J, with 10 bases between the two ends. CDR1 LGHNA and CDR2 YNFKEQ come from the germline V gene. The CDR3 totals 14 residues. Here the CDR3 DNA reads TGTGCCAGCAGCCAAGGTGGGGGTGGAGAGACCCAGTACTTC. It encodes CASSQGGGGETQYF.

This clonotype was counted at least ten times. This chain connects TRBV25-1 to TRBJ2-1; weak D call: TRBD2 (5 bases). Germline CDR1 and CDR2: MGHDK and SYGVNS. CDR3 length equals 15 residues. Trimming removed 1 base at V and 4 bases at J, with 11 bases between. DNA for the CDR3: TGTGCCAGCAGTGAATGGCGACGGGATTACAATGAGCAGTTCTTC. This translates into CASSEWRRDYNEQFF.

This clonotype appeared many times. The chain carries TRBV15 and TRBJ2-7, with 8 positions matching TRBD2. The CDR3 is made up of 15 amino acids. With V trimmed by 1 base and J by 3 bases, 5 bases remained unmatched. The V gene's germline CDR1 is LNHNV and CDR2 YYDKDF (reference sequence). CDR3 DNA: TGTGCCACCAGCAGAGTGAGTAGCGGGAACTACGAGCAGTACTTC. Amino acids: CATSRVSSGNYEQYF.

V and J are TRBV6-5 and TRBJ2-7; 8 bases line up with TRBD1. J gave up 3 bases and V 0 bases, and 1 base lay outside the gene matches. The CDR3 covers 14 residues. From germline, CDR1 is MNHEY and CDR2 SVGAGI. The CDR3, as DNA: TGTGCCAGCAGTTACTCCACAGGGGGCTACGAGCAGTACTTC. As protein: CASSYSTGGYEQYF.

This clonotype was found a few times. This sequence joins TRBV12-3 or TRBV12-4 and TRBJ2-3, with D possibly TRBD2 on 5 matching bases. The V gene lost 5 bases and the J gene lost 7 bases, with 13 bases spanning the gap. The CDR3 length is 13 residues. The CDR3 sequence: CASSGRTGYTQYF. The CDR3 nucleotides are TGTGCCAGCAGTGGACGGACGGGATATACGCAGTATTTT.

This clonotype has more than one count but fewer than ten. This chain connects TRBV7-9 to TRBJ2-5; D is ambiguous. This CDR3 has 14 amino acids. Germline CDR1 and CDR2: SEHNR and FQNEAQ (reference sequence). Trimming left V 5 bases short and J 2 bases short, with 12 bases between. CDR3 in DNA: TGTGCCAGCAGCGCAAGCAGCAGACAAGAGACCCAGTACTTC. Amino acids: CASSASSRQETQYF.

This CDR3 reads CASSSWDRGSYEQYF. CDR3 DNA sequence: TGTGCCAGCAGTTCTTGGGACAGGGGGTCCTACGAGCAGTACTTC. The V call is TRBV12-3 or TRBV12-4, the J call TRBJ2-7; 11 bases match TRBD1. The CDR3 is 15 amino acids. The V and J ends lost 4 bases and 1 base, in that order; junction bases with no gene match: 3.

This chain uses TRBV9 with TRBJ2-1, with 10 bases aligning to TRBD2. This CDR3 region has 19 residues. V lost 0 bases to trimming and J lost 5 bases; unmatched junction nucleotides: 14. Germline V gives CDR1 SGDLS, CDR2 YYNGEE. CDR3 sequence: CASSVGGTARLAGNNEQFF. The CDR3, as DNA: TGTGCCAGCAGCGTAGGTGGGACAGCTAGACTAGCGGGCAACAATGAGCAGTTCTTC.

This clonotype was detected a few times. This chain uses TRBV6-5 with TRBJ2-2; unclear D gene. Germline CDR1 reads MNHEY; CDR2 reads SVGAGI. The CDR3 length is 17 residues. Between the trimmed V and J ends, which lost 5 bases and 5 bases, there was a span of 21 bases. Written as DNA, the CDR3 is TGTGCCAGCAGTACCCAGCAACTTCAAGGACGGACCGGGGAGCTGTTTTTT. Residues: CASSTQQLQGRTGELFF.

The rearrangement uses TRBV2 and TRBJ2-7; D tentatively fits TRBD1 or TRBD2 (5 bases each). CDR1 and CDR2 (germline): SNHLY, FYNNEI. The CDR3 extends over 16 amino acids. V lost 4 bases and J 4 bases, leaving 20 bases between the germline ends. The CDR3 spells CASSGFGTTLNYEQYF. DNA for the CDR3: TGTGCCAGCAGTGGCTTCGGGACGACACTAAATTACGAGCAGTACTTC. Full variable domain (missing parts from reference TRBV2 and TRBJ2-7): EPEVTQTPSHQVTQMGQEVILRCVPISNHLYFYWYRQILGQKVEFLVSFYNNEISEKSEIFDDQFSVERPDGSNFTLKIRSTKLEDSAMYFCASSGFGTTLNYEQYFGPGTRLTVT.

The chain joins TRBV6-2 or TRBV6-3 to TRBJ1-6; D remains ambiguous. Germline CDR1 is MNHEY and CDR2 is SVGEGT. V was clipped by 6 bases and J by 7 bases, with 13 bases between them. CDR3 length: 14 amino acids. The CDR3 loop reads CASSSQSWNSPLHF. CDR3 DNA sequence: TGTGCCAGCAGCTCCCAAAGTTGGAATTCACCCCTCCACTTT.

There are a few counts of this clonotype. This chain uses TRBV10-3 with TRBJ2-7; TRBD2 agrees at 11 bases. The germline gives CDR1 ENHRY, CDR2 SYGVKD. The CDR3 totals 16 residues. J gave up 6 bases and V 2 bases, and 9 bases lay outside the gene matches. The CDR3 is CAISEQVAGGPGEQYF. The CDR3 bases are TGTGCCATCAGTGAGCAGGTAGCGGGAGGGCCTGGCGAGCAGTACTTC.

There are a few counts of this clonotype. The gene calls are TRBV24-1 and TRBJ1-6; D ambiguous. Germline CDR1 and CDR2: KGHDR and SFDVKD. Trimming cost V 2 bases and J 4 bases, with 5 bases left between them. The CDR3 has 14 residues. The CDR3: CATSDSGYNSPLHF. In DNA form, the CDR3 reads TGTGCCACCAGTGATTCGGGTTATAATTCACCCCTCCACTTT.

In the case of this clonotype: The junction departs from the called germline gene at one end, perhaps through a read error. The V and J genes are TRBV6-1 and TRBJ2-7, with D maybe TRBD1 (5 bases). The CDR3 loop spans 12 amino acids. Per germline, CDR1 MNHNS and CDR2 SASEGT. Written as DNA, the CDR3 is TGTGCCAGCAGTGAAAGGGCGACAGAGACACACTTC. This sequence encodes CASSERATETHF.

The V and J genes are TRBV7-9 and TRBJ2-3, with D perhaps assigned TRBD1 or TRBD2 (5 bases each). Trimming took off 5 bases at V and 1 base at J, with 10 bases between the two ends. Germline-derived CDR1 and CDR2 are SEHNR and FQNEAQ (reference sequence). CDR3 size: 14 residues. The CDR3 here is CASSTRGGTDTQYF. CDR3 DNA: TGTGCCAGCAGCACACGAGGGGGCACAGATACGCAGTATTTT.

The chain recombines TRBV6-2 or TRBV6-3 with TRBJ2-7; the D call may be TRBD1 or TRBD2 (5 bases each). Germline assignment: CDR1 MNHEY and CDR2 SVGEGT. The CDR3 runs 14 residues. V lost 6 bases to trimming and J lost 0 bases, with 12 bases between them. This CDR3 is CASRSGSRSYEQYF. DNA for the CDR3: TGTGCCAGCAGATCAGGGAGTCGCTCCTACGAGCAGTACTTC.

This sequence joins TRBV20-1 and TRBJ2-3; D not resolved. From germline, CDR1 is DFQATT and CDR2 SNEGSKA (reference sequence). This CDR3 comprises 14 residues. The V end was cut by 3 bases, the J end by 2 bases, with 12 bases between. The CDR3 DNA is TGCAGTGCTAGGGACCCTAATCCCACAGATACGCAGTATTTT. Translation: CSARDPNPTDTQYF.

This clonotype has more than one count but fewer than ten. DNA for the CDR3: TGCGCCAGCAGCTTGGTAATACTAGCGGGAGGCCAAAGCTCCTACAATGAGCAGTTCTTC. This encodes CASSLVILAGGQSSYNEQFF. V usage is TRBV5-1 and J usage is TRBJ2-1; 12 nucleotides line up with TRBD2. CDR1 is SGHRS and CDR2 is YFSETQ in the germline V gene. The trim removed 0 bases at V and 0 bases at J, leaving 10 bases unmatched. The CDR3 has 20 amino acids.

The CDR3 protein is CASNIAGTNTGELFF. As DNA, the CDR3 is TGTGCCAGCAACATAGCGGGAACGAACACCGGGGAGCTGTTTTTT. The gene calls are TRBV2 and TRBJ2-2; 8 positions match TRBD2. With V trimmed by 7 bases and J by 0 bases, 4 bases remained unmatched. CDR1 and CDR2 from the germline V gene are SNHLY and FYNNEI. The CDR3 covers 15 residues.

This clonotype was detected many times. V gene TRBV4-2 combines with J gene TRBJ2-5; TRBD2 agrees at 14 bases. The germline gives CDR1 LGHNA, CDR2 YNFKEQ. The junction had 2 bases not matched to a gene; V was cut back by 6 bases and J by 2 bases. This CDR3 has 15 amino acids. The CDR3 loop reads CASSRTSGGQETQYF. CDR3 coding DNA: TGTGCCAGCAGTCGGACTAGCGGGGGGCAAGAGACCCAGTACTTC.

This clonotype showed up just a few times. The chain uses TRBV2 and TRBJ2-5; D is undetermined. This CDR3 has 16 amino acids. V lost 0 bases to trimming and J lost 2 bases, with 13 bases between them. Germline V gene lookup returns CDR1 SNHLY and CDR2 FYNNEI. For the CDR3, the DNA is TGTGCCAGCAGTGAAGCGCTTCAGGCTGCACAAGAGACCCAGTACTTC. Residues: CASSEALQAAQETQYF.